Included here is one TCR beta chain sequence, with context. What it recognizes is unknown. Germline loops: CDR1 GTSNPN, CDR2 SVGIG (reference sequence). V was trimmed by 1 base and J by 6 bases, leaving 18 bases between them. This CDR3 region has 16 residues. The data originate from a study of brain T cells in children with intractable seizures. General study points: Viral specificity was inferred only from CDR3 similarity; HCMV serostatus was unknown. Absence of clones before surgery may stem from lower sequencing depth.

Time point indicated: blood from clinic visit 5 months post-surgery; TSC patient then seizure free. Only cases whose brain tissue showed the highest T cell transcript signatures were sequenced. Sequenced by immunoSEQ multiplex PCR; TCRdb stores in-frame clones only, minus some. The data show about 320,000 clones, nearly 95% seen once. The chain recombines TRBV30 with TRBJ2-2; D assignment may be TRBD1 or TRBD2 (6 bases each). This sample comprised peripheral blood, obtained less than 6 months after surgery. The TCR was taken from a boy younger than two with tuberous sclerosis and intractable seizures. The CDR3 loop reads CAWSDLGGWGAGELFF. The CDR3 DNA is TGTGCCTGGAGTGACCTCGGGGGCTGGGGGGCCGGGGAGCTGTTTTTT.